The present T cell receptor beta chain was sequenced within a study of a mutant IDH1 vaccine in newly diagnosed glioma. Looking at the study overall: The treated population exhibited a male proportion of about 60%, a female proportion of 37.5%, and a mean age of about 39 years. Most patients had received both radiotherapy and temozolomide, the prior options being radiotherapy, temozolomide, or both.

As to time point: week 35, safety follow-up. A single vaccine dose contained 300 ug of mutant IDH1 20-mer peptide, and topical imiquimod was used with it. With 6 bases removed from V and 2 bases from J, the gap between germline ends came to 14 bases. Germline V gene lookup returns CDR1 LNHDA and CDR2 SQIVND (reference sequence). The CDR3 runs 15 residues. The table lists this clone with a few counts. Its antigen is not identified. Clones were sequenced by immunoSEQ multiplex PCR, and TCRdb holds only the in-frame ones, with some missing. The data contain just under 70,000 clones, approximately 88% of them singletons.

The sample here was PBMCs, taken from a glioma patient whose treatment included an IDH1 peptide vaccine. The chain has TRBV19 and TRBJ1-5; D not certain. This sequence originates from a man aged 18 to 35 with glioma. CDR3 nucleotides: TGTGCCAGTAGCAGGAGCCTTAGAGGCAATCAGCCCCAGCATTTT. Residues: CASSRSLRGNQPQHF. The whole variable domain, filled in from reference TRBV19 and TRBJ1-5, reads DGGITQSPKYLFRKEGQNVTLSCEQNLNHDAMYWYRQDPGQGLRLIYYSQIVNDFQKGDIAEGYSVSREKKESFPLTVTSAQKNPTAFYLCASSRSLRGNQPQHFGDGTRLSIL.